Following are 30 T cell receptor beta chains from one sample sequenced in a study of technical replicates of blood from a handful of donors. Some clones are missing from TCRdb's copy, which holds only in-frame ones; the method was immunoSEQ multiplex PCR. Seen here are 85,000 to 95,000 clones, 95% to 97% observed once, and the top ten hold about 0.38%. The sequenced sample consisted of T cells isolated from PBMCs. Source of these receptors: a human donor in good health.

This chain connects TRBV2 to TRBJ2-7; 7 nucleotides line up with TRBD2. The CDR3 has 14 residues. V dropped 7 bases and J dropped 0; count of bases not matched to a gene: 6. Germline-derived CDR1 and CDR2 are SNHLY and FYNNEI. The CDR3: CASKWREISYEQYF. The CDR3 nucleotides read TGTGCCAGCAAGTGGCGGGAGATCTCCTACGAGCAGTACTTC.

The sample holds one count of this clone. The V gene is TRBV21-1, the J gene TRBJ1-4; the table calls TRBD1, which could not be checked here. TRBV21-1 is described as a pseudogene. The CDR3 contains 15 residues. CDR3 sequence (DNA): TGTGCCAGCAGCAAATTCAGGGGGTCATATGAAAAACTGTTTTTT. Translation: CASSKFRGSYEKLFF.

The V gene is TRBV28, the J gene TRBJ1-2, with D maybe TRBD1 (5 bases). V lost 2 bases and J lost 0, with 10 bases in between. The length of the CDR3 is 15 residues. Germline-derived CDR1 and CDR2 are MDHEN and SYDVKM. CDR3: CASSLGGAANYGYTF. The DNA of the CDR3 is TGTGCCAGCAGTTTAGGAGGGGCAGCTAACTATGGCTACACCTTC.

The chain employs TRBV29-1 and TRBJ1-2; no firm D call. This CDR3 has 12 residues. Per germline, CDR1 SQVTM and CDR2 ANQGSEA. V was shortened by 3 bases and J by 6 bases, with 11 bases between the two germline ends. The CDR3 is CSVDKERDGYTF. CDR3 nucleotide sequence: TGCAGCGTTGACAAGGAGCGGGATGGCTACACCTTC.

The chain carries TRBV28 and TRBJ1-1; 7 positions agree with TRBD1. V lost 6 bases to trimming and J lost 1 base; unmatched junction nucleotides: 5. The germline CDR1 and CDR2 sequences are MDHEN and SYDVKM. The length of the CDR3 is 14 residues. The CDR3 is CASSYYRGNTEAFF. In nucleotides, the CDR3 is TGTGCCAGCAGCTACTACAGGGGGAACACTGAAGCTTTCTTT.

The chain couples TRBV11-1 to TRBJ2-7; 7 nucleotides align to TRBD2. The CDR3 is 12 amino acids. V was clipped by 6 bases and J by 5 bases; unmatched bases: 4. Germline assignment: CDR1 SGHAT and CDR2 FQDESV (reference sequence). In DNA, the CDR3 is TGTGCCAGCAGGCGGGAGTACAACGAGCAGTACTTC. Translating gives CASRREYNEQYF.

V gene TRBV27 combines with J gene TRBJ2-1; tentative D call: TRBD1 (5 bases). The CDR3 totals 12 residues. The V end was cut by 8 bases, the J end by 4 bases, with 9 bases between. In germline, CDR1 is MNHEY, CDR2 SMNVEV (reference sequence). The CDR3 DNA reads as TGTGCCAGCGTAACAGGTTACAATGAGCAGTTCTTC. Encoded protein: CASVTGYNEQFF.

The chain carries TRBV25-1 and TRBJ2-7, with a weak D call TRBD2 (6 bases). Deletions cut 1 base from V and 4 bases from J, with 17 bases between. Germline CDR1 reads MGHDK; CDR2 reads SYGVNS. The CDR3 sequence is 16 residues long. The CDR3 nucleotides are TGTGCCAGCAGTGAATGGGGCACCCCGGGACTTTACGAGCAGTACTTC. Translation: CASSEWGTPGLYEQYF.

CDR3 loop: CASSFGGSSYEQYF. In DNA, the CDR3 is TGTGCCAGCAGTTTTGGCGGAAGCTCCTACGAGCAGTACTTC. The genes are TRBV27 and TRBJ2-7; D remains unclear. The CDR3 totals 14 residues. V lost 3 bases and J lost 0, with 9 bases in between. The germline gives CDR1 MNHEY, CDR2 SMNVEV (reference sequence).

This CDR3 is CASSVLSGTDTQYF. CDR3 nucleotide sequence: TGTGCCAGCAGCGTATTATCTGGCACAGATACGCAGTATTTT. The genes are TRBV9 and TRBJ2-3; the D is unclear. The germline V gene encodes CDR1 SGDLS and CDR2 YYNGEE. The CDR3 spans 14 residues. V was cut by 1 base and J by 1 base, with 7 bases left in between.

The rearrangement joins TRBV19 to TRBJ2-1; D is perhaps TRBD1 (6 bases). This CDR3 spans 14 amino acids. V was clipped by 4 bases and J by 5 bases, with 12 bases between them. Germline V gene sequence: CDR1 LNHDA, CDR2 SQIVND (reference sequence). The CDR3 reads CASSSRGGDNEQFF. CDR3 bases: TGTGCCAGTAGTAGCAGGGGTGGTGACAATGAGCAGTTCTTC.

This sequence joins TRBV6-5 and TRBJ2-1; weak D call: TRBD2 (6 bases). The germline V and J ends were trimmed by 0 bases and 6 bases, with 6 bases remaining between them. This CDR3 spans 13 amino acids. Germline lookup yields CDR1 MNHEY and CDR2 SVGAGI. In DNA form, the CDR3 reads TGTGCCAGCAGTTACTCGGAGGGCAATGAGCAGTTCTTC. It is translated as CASSYSEGNEQFF.

A word on this clone: The same CDR3 can be traced to other DNA sequences in this sample. The CDR3 loop is CASGSLNTEAFF. In DNA form, the CDR3 reads TGTGCCAGCGGCTCCCTGAACACTGAAGCTTTCTTT. This sequence joins TRBV6-5 and TRBJ1-1; D not certain. The CDR3 spans 12 residues. Trimming took off 8 bases at V and 0 bases at J, with 7 bases between the two ends. CDR1 and CDR2 (germline): MNHEY, SVGAGI.

The chain uses TRBV10-1 and TRBJ2-1, with 7 bases lining up with TRBD1. Losses at the gene ends were 5 bases for V and 6 bases for J; bases not matched to a gene: 7. Germline CDR1 reads WNHNN; CDR2 reads SYGVQD (reference sequence). The CDR3 consists of 14 residues. In DNA form, the CDR3 reads TGCGCCAGCAGTACCGGGACAGAACTCAATGAGCAGTTCTTC. It codes for CASSTGTELNEQFF.

The V call is TRBV4-3, the J call TRBJ2-7; no firm D call. The CDR3 loop spans 14 amino acids. Germline V gives CDR1 LGHNA, CDR2 YSLEER. V was shortened by 0 bases and J by 1 base, with 7 bases between the two germline ends. In DNA form, the CDR3 reads TGCGCCAGCAGCCAAGATTCGGTTTCCTACGAGCAGTACTTC. This gives the protein CASSQDSVSYEQYF.

DNA for the CDR3: TGCGCCAGCAGCTTGGGTGAGCAGGGGTCCTCTCAGTTCTTC. Amino acid sequence: CASSLGEQGSSQFF. The rearrangement joins TRBV5-1 to TRBJ2-1; D possibly corresponds to TRBD1 (6 bases). Trimming removed 0 bases from V and 13 bases from J, with 17 bases in between. CDR3 size: 14 residues. Germline values: CDR1 SGHRS, CDR2 YFSETQ. The entire variable domain, with the rest obtained from reference TRBV5-1 and TRBJ2-1, is as follows: KAGVTQTPRYLIKTRGQQVTLSCSPISGHRSVSWYQQTPGQGLQFLFEYFSETQRNKGNFPGRFSGRQFSNSRSEMNVSTLELGDSALYLCASSLGEQGSSQFFGPGTRLTVL.

The V and J genes are TRBV10-2 and TRBJ2-7; TRBD2 agrees at 9 bases. The CDR3 is 16 residues long. The junction had 7 bases not matched to a gene; V was cut back by 0 bases and J by 4 bases. Per the germline V gene, CDR1 is WSHSY and CDR2 is SAAADI. CDR3 bases: TGCGCCAGCAGTGAGTCAGTTGGGCGGGAGGGGTACGAGCAGTACTTC. Its protein product is CASSESVGREGYEQYF.

This clone was observed once. The chain has TRBV6-1 and TRBJ1-2; no definite D call. The CDR3 consists of 13 residues. V was trimmed by 0 bases and J by 3 bases, leaving 5 bases between them. Germline V CDR1 and CDR2: MNHNS, SASEGT. CDR3 in amino acids: CASSEASYYGYTF. The CDR3 region has the DNA TGTGCCAGCAGTGAAGCGTCCTACTATGGCTACACCTTC.

The V and J genes are TRBV4-3 and TRBJ1-1, with a weak D call TRBD1 (6 bases). Germline V gives CDR1 LGHNA, CDR2 YSLEER. This CDR3 has 15 amino acids. Trimming left V 0 bases short and J 4 bases short, with 12 bases between. The CDR3 nucleotides are TGCGCCAGCAGCCAAGATTTATTAGGGGGCACTGAAGCTTTCTTT. It translates to CASSQDLLGGTEAFF.

The CDR3: CASSDWGGTGWDEQFF. The DNA for the CDR3 is TGTGCCAGCAGTGATTGGGGGGGGACAGGGTGGGATGAGCAGTTCTTC. The gene calls are TRBV6-1 and TRBJ2-1, with 9 nucleotides matching TRBD1. The length of the CDR3 is 16 residues. CDR1 is MNHNS and CDR2 is SASEGT in the germline V gene. V was clipped by 3 bases and J by 8 bases; unmatched bases: 11.

The chain carries TRBV14 and TRBJ2-6; tentatively, D is TRBD1 (6 bases). V lost 4 bases to trimming and J lost 4 bases, with 11 bases between them. Germline CDR1 is SGHDN and CDR2 is FVKESK. This CDR3 has 15 residues. The DNA for the CDR3 is TGTGCCAGCAGCCCCAGGGGTAGGGGGGCCAACGTCCTGACTTTC. Translation: CASSPRGRGANVLTF.

This chain links TRBV7-2 with TRBJ2-7; D call uncertain. V was cut by 7 bases and J by 3 bases, with 25 bases left in between. CDR3 length equals 17 residues. From germline, CDR1 is SGHTA and CDR2 FQGNSA. The CDR3, as DNA: TGTGCCAGCACCCATGACCGAAGCGCCCCAATTAACTACGAGCAGTACTTC. This sequence encodes CASTHDRSAPINYEQYF.

The chain couples TRBV28 to TRBJ1-5; D possibly corresponds to TRBD1 (6 bases). The CDR3 runs to 11 residues. The ends were cut back, 6 bases at V and 11 bases at J, with 11 bases in the middle. CDR1 MDHEN and CDR2 SYDVKM come from the germline V gene. CDR3 loop: CASSLQGAQHF. CDR3 in DNA: TGTGCCAGCAGCTTACAGGGTGCCCAGCATTTT.

The sample holds one count of this clone. CDR3 region: CASSRWEWGSGANVLTF. DNA for the CDR3: TGTGCCAGCAGTAGGTGGGAGTGGGGCTCTGGGGCCAACGTCCTGACTTTC. The chain is built from TRBV28 and TRBJ2-6, with D tentatively TRBD2 (5 bases). The CDR3 length is 17 residues. The V and J ends lost 5 bases and 0 bases respectively, with 14 bases between them. Per the germline V gene, CDR1 is MDHEN and CDR2 is SYDVKM.

The gene calls are TRBV7-9 and TRBJ2-7; 10 bases map to TRBD1. The CDR3 is 15 amino acids. In germline, CDR1 is SEHNR, CDR2 FQNEAQ (reference sequence). Unmatched junction bases numbered 11, after V lost 5 bases and J lost 7 bases. The CDR3 loop reads CASSGVLRTGGEQYF. The CDR3 coding sequence is TGTGCCAGCAGCGGCGTCTTGAGGACAGGGGGTGAGCAGTACTTC.

DNA for the CDR3: TGTGCCAGCAGTGAAAGCCCCTATATTCCTGGCGAGCAGTACTTC. Encoded protein: CASSESPYIPGEQYF. The V gene is TRBV6-1, the J gene TRBJ2-7; D is uncertain. The CDR3 spans 15 residues. V gave up 2 bases and J gave up 6 bases, with 17 bases separating them. Germline CDR1 and CDR2: MNHNS and SASEGT.

In its sample, this clone was seen once. This chain joins TRBV16 and TRBJ2-7; unclear D gene. Per the germline V gene, CDR1 is KGHSY and CDR2 is FQNENV. CDR3 size: 13 residues. V lost 4 bases, J lost 3 bases, and 10 bases lay in between. CDR3 region: CASSPPTGYEQYF. The CDR3 DNA sequence: TGTGCCAGCAGCCCCCCAACTGGCTACGAGCAGTACTTC.

The chain links TRBV7-6 to TRBJ2-7; 9 nucleotides agree with TRBD2. This CDR3 is 14 amino acids long. V trimming: 5 bases; J trimming: 4 bases; junction bases outside the gene matches: 6. CDR1 is SGHVS, CDR2 FNYEAQ, per germline. The CDR3 reads CASSPKSGRYEQYF. The DNA for the CDR3 is TGTGCCAGCAGCCCCAAGAGCGGGAGGTACGAGCAGTACTTC.

V gene TRBV4-1 combines with J gene TRBJ1-4; 8 bases are a match to TRBD1. The germline gives CDR1 MGHRA, CDR2 YSYEKL. The CDR3 spans 18 residues. Unmatched junction bases numbered 15, after V lost 4 bases and J lost 5 bases. This CDR3 is CASSPTRSFGTGNEKLFF. The CDR3 DNA reads TGCGCCAGCAGCCCTACCCGGTCGTTCGGGACAGGCAATGAAAAACTGTTTTTT.

This clone was detected once. The CDR3 nucleotides are TGCGCCAGCAGCCAGCGGGAGGGCCTCCACGAGCAGTACTTC. Residues: CASSQREGLHEQYF. The gene calls are TRBV4-1 and TRBJ2-7, with TRBD2 matching over 9 bases. Losses at the gene ends were 3 bases for V and 5 bases for J; bases not matched to a gene: 5. The CDR3 is 14 residues long. Germline lookup yields CDR1 MGHRA and CDR2 YSYEKL.